This record covers a single TCR beta chain. Its antigen remains unknown. This sample is drawn from a study of PD-L1 blockade in urothelial cancer. The overall study: Patients, treated from about 2014 onward, received atezolizumab 1,200 mg intravenously every 3 weeks. Blood yielded a median of roughly 140,000 T cells per sample.

Points from the study as a whole: Better survival was forecast by a pretreatment blood TCR clonality below the median.

The V gene's germline CDR1 is SGHVS and CDR2 FQNEAQ. V lost 4 bases, J lost 7 bases, and 11 bases lay in between. The CDR3 has 13 amino acids. Synthetic TCR analog templates were spiked into each PCR. The assay was immunoSEQ multiplex PCR, and TCRdb's table has in-frame clones only and misses some. Seen here are tens of thousands of clones, about 80% observed once, and the top ten hold around 3.4%. The receptor was isolated from a man between 65 and 85 years old with urothelial cancer. The sequencing used PBMCs, collected around atezolizumab (anti-PD-L1) treatment. The J gene is TRBJ1-5, the V gene TRBV7-8, with a possible D match to TRBD1 (6 bases). The CDR3 spells CASSYTGSQPQHF. DNA for the CDR3: TGTGCCAGCAGCTACACAGGGAGCCAGCCCCAGCATTTT.